The 2 T cell receptor beta chains listed next were all sequenced from one sample in a study of blood T cell repertoires in COVID-19 (dated by TCRdb to 2018 to 2021). The library was built by means of the immunoSEQ multiplex PCR assay. The immuneACCESS repertoire file appears here via TCRdb, limited to in-frame rearrangements. These files lack a portion of the clones; in checked studies, under half of the deficit traces to unresolved V genes, and the cause of the others is not known. This sample has tens of thousands of clones in its table, and more than 65% of those were observed once. Approximately 10% of the sample is in the top ten clones. Sequences were obtained from peripheral blood. These receptors originate from a man in his 70s with acute or convalescent COVID-19.

The V gene is TRBV11-2, the J gene TRBJ2-1, with unresolved D. Trimming took 3 bases from V and 3 from J, leaving 3 bases between them. CDR3 length equals 12 residues. The germline CDR1 and CDR2 sequences are SGHAT and FQNNGV. The CDR3: CASSFSYNEQFF. CDR3 DNA sequence: TGTGCCAGCAGCTTCAGCTACAATGAGCAGTTCTTC.

Comments on this clone: The sample holds other DNA sequences that translate to the same CDR3. This chain uses TRBV7-3 with TRBJ2-1, with TRBD2 as a possible D gene (6 bases). Trimming took off 0 bases at V and 6 bases at J, with 6 bases between the two ends. Germline CDR1 and CDR2: SGHTA and FQGTGA. The CDR3 consists of 13 residues. CDR3 in DNA: TGTGCCAGCAGCTTAACGGGGGGCAATGAGCAGTTCTTC. This sequence encodes CASSLTGGNEQFF.